This TCR beta chain is drawn from a study of T-cell memory formation after mild COVID-19. About the research overall: Across donors, TCR clusters were largely donor specific.

Germline V gene sequence: CDR1 SGHDT, CDR2 YYEEEE. CDR3 length: 15 residues. Trimming took 4 bases from V and 4 from J, leaving 14 bases between them. Study-wide results and limits: Pre-infection memory held some responding clones, suggesting pre-existing cross-reactive T cells responded. CD4+ bias marked clones expanding day 15 to 37, unlike balanced contracting clones. Researchers report contracting CD4+ clones mostly in CM and EM, with CD8+ clones in EMRA.

Points on this clonotype: As yet, its antigen is unknown.

TCRdb independently ran MiXCR on the 5' RACE reads; one entry per CDR3 protein. The table has some 160,000 distinct CDR3 sequences, roughly 28% seen once. Specimen: PBMCs or a T cell subset sorted from them (not recorded which). This chain uses TRBV5-6 with TRBJ2-2; the D is unclear. This clonotype was obtained from an adult woman who had mild COVID-19 (a few samples of this study predate the infection). Cell type and time point are not known. The CDR3: CASSHRVLGTGELFF. Written as DNA, the CDR3 is TGTGCCAGCAGCCACCGTGTTCTAGGCACCGGGGAGCTGTTTTTT.